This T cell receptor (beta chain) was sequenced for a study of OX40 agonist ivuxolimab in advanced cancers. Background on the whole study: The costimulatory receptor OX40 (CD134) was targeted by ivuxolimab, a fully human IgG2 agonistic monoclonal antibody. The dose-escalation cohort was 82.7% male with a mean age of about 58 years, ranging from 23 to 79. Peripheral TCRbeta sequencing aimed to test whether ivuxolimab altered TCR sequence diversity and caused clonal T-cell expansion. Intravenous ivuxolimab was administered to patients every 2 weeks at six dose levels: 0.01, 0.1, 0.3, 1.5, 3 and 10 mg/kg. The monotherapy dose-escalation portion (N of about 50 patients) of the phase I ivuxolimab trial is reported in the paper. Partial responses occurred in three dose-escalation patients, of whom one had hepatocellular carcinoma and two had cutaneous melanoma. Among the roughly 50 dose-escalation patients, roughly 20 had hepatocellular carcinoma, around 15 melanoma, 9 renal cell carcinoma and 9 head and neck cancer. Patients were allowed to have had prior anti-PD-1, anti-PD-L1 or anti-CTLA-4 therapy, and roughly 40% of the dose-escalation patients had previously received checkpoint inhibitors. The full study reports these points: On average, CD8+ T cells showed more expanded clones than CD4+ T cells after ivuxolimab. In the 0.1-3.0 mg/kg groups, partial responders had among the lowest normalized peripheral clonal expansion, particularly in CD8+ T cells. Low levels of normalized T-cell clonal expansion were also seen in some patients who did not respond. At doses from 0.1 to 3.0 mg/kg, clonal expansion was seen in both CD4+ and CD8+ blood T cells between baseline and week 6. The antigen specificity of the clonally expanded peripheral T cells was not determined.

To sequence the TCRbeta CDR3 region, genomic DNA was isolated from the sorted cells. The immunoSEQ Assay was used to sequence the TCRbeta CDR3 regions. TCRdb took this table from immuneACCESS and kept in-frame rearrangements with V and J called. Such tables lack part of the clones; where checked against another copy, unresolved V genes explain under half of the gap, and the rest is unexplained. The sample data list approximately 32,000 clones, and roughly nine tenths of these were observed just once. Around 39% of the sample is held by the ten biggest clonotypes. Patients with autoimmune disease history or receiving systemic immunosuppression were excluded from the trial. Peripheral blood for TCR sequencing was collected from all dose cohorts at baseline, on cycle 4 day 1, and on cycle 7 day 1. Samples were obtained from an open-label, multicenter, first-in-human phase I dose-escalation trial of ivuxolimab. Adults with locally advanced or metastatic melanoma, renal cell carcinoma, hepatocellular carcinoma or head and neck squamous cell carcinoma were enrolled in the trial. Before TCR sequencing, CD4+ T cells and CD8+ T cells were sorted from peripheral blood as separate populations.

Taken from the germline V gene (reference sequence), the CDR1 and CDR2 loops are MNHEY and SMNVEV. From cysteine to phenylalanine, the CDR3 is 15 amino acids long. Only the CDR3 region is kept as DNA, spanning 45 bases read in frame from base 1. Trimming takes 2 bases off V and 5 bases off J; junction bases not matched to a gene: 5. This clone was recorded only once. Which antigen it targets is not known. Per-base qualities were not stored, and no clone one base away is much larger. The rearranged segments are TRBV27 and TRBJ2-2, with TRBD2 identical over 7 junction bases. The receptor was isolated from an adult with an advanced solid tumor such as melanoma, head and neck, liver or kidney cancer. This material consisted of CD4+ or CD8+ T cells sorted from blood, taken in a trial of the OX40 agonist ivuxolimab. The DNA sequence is TGTGCCAGCAGTTTACAAGGCGGGAGAACCGGGGAGCTGTTTTTT. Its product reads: CASSLQGGRTGELFF.